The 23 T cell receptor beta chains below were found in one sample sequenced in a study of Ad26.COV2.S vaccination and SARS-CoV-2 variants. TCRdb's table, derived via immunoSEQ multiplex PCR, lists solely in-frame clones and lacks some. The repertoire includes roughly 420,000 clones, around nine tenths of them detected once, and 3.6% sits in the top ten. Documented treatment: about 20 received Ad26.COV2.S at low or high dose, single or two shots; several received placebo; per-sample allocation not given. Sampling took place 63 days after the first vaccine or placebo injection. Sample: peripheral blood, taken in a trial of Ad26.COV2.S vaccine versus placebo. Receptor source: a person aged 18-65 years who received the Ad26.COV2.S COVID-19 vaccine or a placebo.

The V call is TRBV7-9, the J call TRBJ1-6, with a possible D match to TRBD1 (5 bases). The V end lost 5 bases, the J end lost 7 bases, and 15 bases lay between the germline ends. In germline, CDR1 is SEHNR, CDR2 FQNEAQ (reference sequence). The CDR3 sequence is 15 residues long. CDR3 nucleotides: TGTGCCAGCAGCCCCTTCGACAGCCAGAATTCACCCCTCCACTTT. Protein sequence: CASSPFDSQNSPLHF.

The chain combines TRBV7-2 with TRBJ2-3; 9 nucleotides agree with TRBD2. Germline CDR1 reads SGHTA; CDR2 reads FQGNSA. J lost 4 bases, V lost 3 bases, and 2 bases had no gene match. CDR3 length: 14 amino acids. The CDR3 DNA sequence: TGTGCCAGCAGCTTGGGACTAGCAGCAGATACGCAGTATTTT. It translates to CASSLGLAADTQYF.

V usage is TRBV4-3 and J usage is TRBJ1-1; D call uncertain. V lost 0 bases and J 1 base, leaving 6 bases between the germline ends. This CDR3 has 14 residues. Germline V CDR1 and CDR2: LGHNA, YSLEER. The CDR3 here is CASSQEKGNTEAFF. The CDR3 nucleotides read TGCGCCAGCAGCCAAGAAAAGGGGAACACTGAAGCTTTCTTT.

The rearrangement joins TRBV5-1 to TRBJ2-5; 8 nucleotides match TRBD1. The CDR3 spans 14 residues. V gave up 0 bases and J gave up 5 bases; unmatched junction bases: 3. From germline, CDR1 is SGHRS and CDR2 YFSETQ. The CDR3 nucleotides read TGCGCCAGCAGCTTGGGGACAGGGAGGGAGACCCAGTACTTC. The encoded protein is CASSLGTGRETQYF.

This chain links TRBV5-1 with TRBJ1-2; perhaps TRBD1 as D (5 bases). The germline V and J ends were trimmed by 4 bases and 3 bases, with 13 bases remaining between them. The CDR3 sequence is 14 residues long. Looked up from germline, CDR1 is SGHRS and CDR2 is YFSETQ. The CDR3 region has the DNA TGCGCCAGCAGCCGACGGGGGGAGGACTATGGCTACACCTTC. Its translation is CASSRRGEDYGYTF.

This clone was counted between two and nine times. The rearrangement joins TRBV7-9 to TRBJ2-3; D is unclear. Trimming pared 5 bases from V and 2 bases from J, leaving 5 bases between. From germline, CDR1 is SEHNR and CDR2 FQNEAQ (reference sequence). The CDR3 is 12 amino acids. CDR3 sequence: CASSADTDTQYF. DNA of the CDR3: TGTGCCAGCAGCGCCGACACAGATACGCAGTATTTT. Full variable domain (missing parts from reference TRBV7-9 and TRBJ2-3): DTGVSQNPRHKITKRGQNVTFRCDPISEHNRLYWYRQTLGQGPEFLTYFQNEAQLEKSRLLSDRFSAERPKGSFSTLEIQRTEQGDSAMYLCASSADTDTQYFGPGTRLTVL.

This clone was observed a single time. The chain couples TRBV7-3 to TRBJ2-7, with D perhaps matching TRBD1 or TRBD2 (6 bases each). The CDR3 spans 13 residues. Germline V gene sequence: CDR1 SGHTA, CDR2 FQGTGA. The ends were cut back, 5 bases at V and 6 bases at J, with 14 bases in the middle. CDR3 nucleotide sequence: TGTGCCAGCAGCCAACTAGGGGGGAGCGAGCAGTACTTC. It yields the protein CASSQLGGSEQYF.

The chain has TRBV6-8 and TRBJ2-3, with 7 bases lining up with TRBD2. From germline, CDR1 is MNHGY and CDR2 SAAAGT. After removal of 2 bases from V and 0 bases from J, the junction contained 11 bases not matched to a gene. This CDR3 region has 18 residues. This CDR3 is CASSYRCELAASTDTQYF. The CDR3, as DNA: TGTGCCAGCAGTTACCGTTGTGAGCTAGCGGCTAGCACAGATACGCAGTATTTT.

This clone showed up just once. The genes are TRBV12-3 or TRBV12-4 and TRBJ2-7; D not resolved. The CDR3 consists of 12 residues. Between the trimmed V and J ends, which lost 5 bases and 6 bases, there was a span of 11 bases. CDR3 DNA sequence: TGTGCCAGCAGTGTCCGACCATCCGAGCAGTACTTC. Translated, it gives CASSVRPSEQYF.

CDR3 DNA sequence: TGTGCCAGCAGTGGCGGGAAAGAGACCCAGTACTTC. Translation gives CASSGGKETQYF. The V and J genes are TRBV25-1 and TRBJ2-5, with a tentative D call TRBD2 (6 bases). Germline V CDR1 and CDR2: MGHDK, SYGVNS. Trimming removed 4 bases at V and 3 bases at J, with 6 bases between. CDR3 length: 12 amino acids.

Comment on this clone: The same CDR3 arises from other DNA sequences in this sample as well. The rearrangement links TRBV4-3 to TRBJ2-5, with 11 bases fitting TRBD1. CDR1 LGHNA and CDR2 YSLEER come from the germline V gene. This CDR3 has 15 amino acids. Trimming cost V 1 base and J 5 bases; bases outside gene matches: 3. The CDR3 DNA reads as TGCGCCAGCAGCCAAGGGACAGGGGGCGGGGAGACCCAGTACTTC. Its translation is CASSQGTGGGETQYF.

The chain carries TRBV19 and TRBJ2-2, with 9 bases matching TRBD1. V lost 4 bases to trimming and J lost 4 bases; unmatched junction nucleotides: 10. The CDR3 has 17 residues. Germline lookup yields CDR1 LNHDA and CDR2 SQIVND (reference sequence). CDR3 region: CASSTFPGTGLTGELFF. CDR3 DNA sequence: TGTGCCAGTAGTACCTTCCCCGGGACAGGGCTCACCGGGGAGCTGTTTTTT.

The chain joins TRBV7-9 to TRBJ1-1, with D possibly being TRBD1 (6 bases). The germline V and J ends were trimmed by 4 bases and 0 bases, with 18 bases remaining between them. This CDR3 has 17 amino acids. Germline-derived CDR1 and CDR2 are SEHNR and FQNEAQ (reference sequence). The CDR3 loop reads CASSSYPTGYLNTEAFF. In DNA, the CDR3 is TGTGCCAGCAGCTCCTATCCCACAGGGTATTTGAACACTGAAGCTTTCTTT. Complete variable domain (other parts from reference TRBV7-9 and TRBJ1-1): DTGVSQNPRHKITKRGQNVTFRCDPISEHNRLYWYRQTLGQGPEFLTYFQNEAQLEKSRLLSDRFSAERPKGSFSTLEIQRTEQGDSAMYLCASSSYPTGYLNTEAFFGQGTRLTVV.

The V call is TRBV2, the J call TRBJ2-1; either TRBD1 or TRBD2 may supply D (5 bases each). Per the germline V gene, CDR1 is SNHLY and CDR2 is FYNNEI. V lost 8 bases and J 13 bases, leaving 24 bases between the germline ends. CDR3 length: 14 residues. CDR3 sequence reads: CASLLNQLPGPQFF. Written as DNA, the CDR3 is TGTGCCAGCCTTCTCAACCAACTTCCGGGACCCCAGTTCTTC.

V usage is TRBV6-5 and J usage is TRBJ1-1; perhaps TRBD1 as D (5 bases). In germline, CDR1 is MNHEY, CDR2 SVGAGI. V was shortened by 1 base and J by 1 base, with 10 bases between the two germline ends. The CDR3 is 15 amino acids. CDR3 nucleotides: TGTGCCAGCAGTTACTGGGGGGACGGGAACACTGAAGCTTTCTTT. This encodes CASSYWGDGNTEAFF.

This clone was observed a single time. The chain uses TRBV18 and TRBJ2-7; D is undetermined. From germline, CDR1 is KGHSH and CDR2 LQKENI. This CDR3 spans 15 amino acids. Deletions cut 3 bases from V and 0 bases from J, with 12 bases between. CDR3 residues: CASSPVVGYSYEQYF. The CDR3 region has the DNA TGTGCCAGCTCACCGGTGGTCGGATACTCCTACGAGCAGTACTTC.

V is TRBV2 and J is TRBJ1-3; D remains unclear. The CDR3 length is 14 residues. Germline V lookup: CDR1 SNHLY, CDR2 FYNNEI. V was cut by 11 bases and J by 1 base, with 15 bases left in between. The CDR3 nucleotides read TGTGCCCACAGCAGGCCATTGTCTGGAAACACCATATATTTT. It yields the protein CAHSRPLSGNTIYF.

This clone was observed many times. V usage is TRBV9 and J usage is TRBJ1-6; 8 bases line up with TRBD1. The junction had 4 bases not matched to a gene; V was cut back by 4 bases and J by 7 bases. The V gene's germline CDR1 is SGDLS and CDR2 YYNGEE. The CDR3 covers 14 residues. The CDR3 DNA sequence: TGTGCCAGCAGCACGACAGGGGAGAATTCACCCCTCCACTTT. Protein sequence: CASSTTGENSPLHF.

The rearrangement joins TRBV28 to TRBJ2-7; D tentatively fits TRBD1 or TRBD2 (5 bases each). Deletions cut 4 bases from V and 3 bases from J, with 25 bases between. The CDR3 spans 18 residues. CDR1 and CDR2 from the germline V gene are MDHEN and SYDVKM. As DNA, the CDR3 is TGTGCCAGCAGTTCCCCTATGAGGCCAGGGAGCTTTAGCTACGAGCAGTACTTC. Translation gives CASSSPMRPGSFSYEQYF.

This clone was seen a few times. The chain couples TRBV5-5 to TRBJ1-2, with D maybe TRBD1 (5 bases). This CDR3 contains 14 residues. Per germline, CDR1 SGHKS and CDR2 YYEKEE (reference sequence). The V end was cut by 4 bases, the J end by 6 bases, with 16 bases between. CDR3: CASSPPWRGHGYTF. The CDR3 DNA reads TGTGCCAGCAGCCCCCCGTGGAGGGGACATGGCTACACCTTC.

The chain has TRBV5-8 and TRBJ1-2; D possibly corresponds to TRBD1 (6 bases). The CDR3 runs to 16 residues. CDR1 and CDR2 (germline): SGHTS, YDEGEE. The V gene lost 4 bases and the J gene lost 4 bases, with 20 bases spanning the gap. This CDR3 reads CASSPTRVQGPYGYTF. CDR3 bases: TGTGCCAGCAGCCCAACCCGGGTGCAGGGGCCCTATGGCTACACCTTC.

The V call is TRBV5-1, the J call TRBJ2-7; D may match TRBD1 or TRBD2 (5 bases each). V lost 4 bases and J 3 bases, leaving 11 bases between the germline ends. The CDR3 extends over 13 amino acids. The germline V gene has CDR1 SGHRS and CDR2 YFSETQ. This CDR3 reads CASSLGPNYEQYF. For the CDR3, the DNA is TGCGCCAGCAGCCTGGGACCGAACTACGAGCAGTACTTC.

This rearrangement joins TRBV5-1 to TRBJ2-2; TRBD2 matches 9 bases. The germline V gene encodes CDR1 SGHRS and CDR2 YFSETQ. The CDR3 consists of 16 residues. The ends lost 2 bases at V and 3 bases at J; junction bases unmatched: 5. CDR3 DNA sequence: TGCGCCAGCAGCTTAAGAGCGGGGGGATACACCGGGGAGCTGTTTTTT. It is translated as CASSLRAGGYTGELFF.